This T cell receptor (beta chain) was identified during a study of a mutant IDH1 vaccine in newly diagnosed glioma. Study context: Treated patients had a mean age of about 44 years and a sex split that was roughly 60% male and 37.5% female. Patients previously underwent radiotherapy, temozolomide, or both, and most underwent both. Study-wide points: Among patients, roughly 94% showed immune responses induced by the vaccine.

As regards this clone: Its antigen is not known.

From germline, CDR1 is SEHNR and CDR2 FQNEAQ (reference sequence). Deletions cut 3 bases from V and 3 bases from J, with 11 bases between. The CDR3 spans 14 residues. Sample time point: baseline, week 1 (first vaccination visit). Treatment defined: pre-vaccination baseline after standard-of-care therapy. Tumors from donors were new WHO grade 3 or 4 IDH1-mutant astrocytomas with ATRX loss. Libraries were prepared by immunoSEQ multiplex PCR; TCRdb keeps only in-frame clonotypes and omits some of them. There are tens of thousands of clones in the sample; just over 90% occur only once, and 7% to 10% lies in the top ten.

The sequencing here drew on PBMCs, taken from a glioma patient treated with radiotherapy, temozolomide or both. The TCR originated in a man aged 25 to 40 with glioma. The chain recombines TRBV7-9 with TRBJ1-2; D is unclear. The CDR3 DNA reads as TGTGCCAGCAGCTTCACCTCCGGGGACTATGGCTACACCTTC. Translating gives CASSFTSGDYGYTF.